This T cell receptor beta chain was documented in a study of blood T cell repertoires in COVID-19 (dated by TCRdb to about 2020). About the full investigation: Samples covering the acute and convalescent phases of COVID-19 were provided by collaborators in the United States, Italy and Spain. A de-identified subject ID, COVID-19 status, age in years and sex were almost always included in the sample metadata. The dataset comprised deeply sampled blood TCRbeta repertoires from subjects exposed to, actively infected with, or recovered from COVID-19. Samples were obtained from the ongoing ImmuneRACE study (first 160 participants) and from approximately 1,200 subjects provided by 6 global collaborators. The prospective study material was composed of cDNA or gDNA derived from T cells, B-cell-depleted T cells, or PBMCs. The repertoires were made available in a free public database intended to serve as a resource for research on the immune response to SARS-CoV-2. Where available, HLA class I and class II types were obtained from metadata supplied by the sample provider rather than from assay-based typing.

General conclusions and limits of the study: How much clinical and demographic metadata was included differed by source and by participant, and the metadata was provided uncurated.

Collaborating institutions collected whole blood in K2EDTA tubes following their own protocols. For TCRbeta analysis, collaborator samples were shipped as frozen whole blood, as isolated PBMCs, or as DNA extracted from either sample type. For this clone: The specificity of this receptor is unknown. Per-nucleotide qualities are absent, and no much larger clonotype sits a single base away.

The immunoSEQ Assay, a bias-controlled multiplex PCR, was used to amplify TCRbeta CDR3 regions from genomic DNA. The authors' analysis ran thus. The number of nucleated cells in each sample was estimated by amplification of reference gene primers within the assay. To quantify the absolute abundance of each unique TCRbeta CDR3 rearrangement, sequence reads were collapsed and filtered. For each sample, productive Simpson clonality was calculated as the square root of Simpson's diversity index over productive rearrangements. TCRdb retrieved this table from immuneACCESS and kept in-frame rearrangements only. Not all clones are present; in checked studies, unresolved V genes account for under half, and no reason is known for the remainder. V and J calls and clone size follow that table, whereas D and trimming were derived from the DNA. The sample table shows 95,000 to 150,000 clones, and around 80% are seen once. The ten largest account for 16% of the sample.

Sequences were obtained from peripheral blood. This TCR came from a man aged 55 to 69 with active or convalescent COVID-19.

At the DNA level, the sequence is TGTGCCTCTAAACCAACAGGGACCGGCTACACCTTC. Translated, this is CASKPTGTGYTF. The rearrangement joined TRBV2 to TRBJ1-2, and TRBD1 may be the D gene, going by 6 matching bases. CDR1 and CDR2 are drawn from the germline V gene: SNHLY, FYNNEI. The CDR3, cysteine through phenylalanine, is 12 amino acids long. Only the CDR3 DNA stays, 36 bases, in frame from base 1. V gives up 11 bases and J gives up 8 bases, and the segment between their germline ends measures 18 bases.